These 26 T cell receptor beta chains share one sample of origin, sequenced in a study of blood T cell repertoires in COVID-19. Assay: immunoSEQ multiplex PCR; the TCRdb copy retains only in-frame clones and omits some. The sample yields 110,000 or so clones, nearly 90% seen once. The sequencing input was peripheral blood. These receptor sequences come from a woman between 70 and 85 years old who had recovered from COVID-19.

Concerning this clone itself: One end of the junction fails to match germline, which may point to a read error. The CDR3 is CASSSLSRDSVF. The CDR3 DNA follows: TGTGCCAGCAGTTCCCTTTCCCGGGACAGTGTTTTT. The chain recombines TRBV28 with TRBJ1-4; 7 positions agree with TRBD1. The CDR3 is 12 residues long. CDR1 is MDHEN, CDR2 SYDVKM, per germline.

V usage is TRBV9 and J usage is TRBJ2-7; 8 positions agree with TRBD1. This CDR3 is built from 15 residues. V shed 4 bases and J 7 bases; nucleotides not matched to a gene: 13. From germline, CDR1 is SGDLS and CDR2 YYNGEE. Here the CDR3 reads CASSKGGQASNEQYF. In nucleotides, the CDR3 is TGTGCCAGCAGCAAGGGGGGACAGGCCTCTAATGAGCAGTACTTC.

The chain employs TRBV4-2 and TRBJ1-2; 7 bases are shared with TRBD1. V shed 0 bases and J 4 bases; nucleotides not matched to a gene: 5. This CDR3 is built from 15 residues. The V gene's germline CDR1 is LGHNA and CDR2 YNFKEQ. CDR3 bases: TGTGCCAGCAGCCAAGACTCTGGGACAGTCTATGGCTACACCTTC. This codes for CASSQDSGTVYGYTF.

The genes are TRBV3-1 (or the pseudogene TRBV3-2) and TRBJ2-6; the match to TRBD1 covers 8 bases. Trimming at V came to 7 bases and at J to 3 bases, leaving 8 bases not matched to a gene. CDR1 and CDR2 from the germline V gene are LGHDT and YNNKEL (reference sequence). The CDR3 extends over 16 amino acids. CDR3 DNA sequence: TGTGCCAGCAAGGACAGGGCTGGCTTTGGGGCCAACGTCCTGACTTTC. This sequence encodes CASKDRAGFGANVLTF.

The genes are TRBV24-1 and TRBJ2-3; 8 nucleotides match TRBD2. There are 15 residues in the CDR3. V trimming: 9 bases; J trimming: 2 bases; junction bases outside the gene matches: 9. The germline V gene has CDR1 KGHDR and CDR2 SFDVKD. CDR3 in DNA: TGTGCCACCTCTGATAGCGGGGACCACACAGATACGCAGTATTTT. Translated, it gives CATSDSGDHTDTQYF.

V and J are TRBV6-5 and TRBJ2-3, with D maybe TRBD1 (8 bases). The CDR3 is 14 residues long. Germline V gene lookup returns CDR1 MNHEY and CDR2 SVGAGI. V lost 4 bases to trimming and J lost 6 bases, with 14 bases between them. CDR3 in amino acids: CASSSRGRGDTQYF. DNA for the CDR3: TGTGCCAGCAGTTCCAGGGGGCGGGGGGATACGCAGTATTTT.

V is TRBV5-1 and J is TRBJ1-1, with 7 positions matching TRBD1. V was pared by 4 bases and J by 4 bases, with 10 bases of the junction left unmatched. Germline CDR1 SGHRS, CDR2 YFSETQ. CDR3 length: 15 amino acids. The CDR3 reads CASSGGTVVGTEAFF. The CDR3 DNA follows: TGCGCCAGCAGCGGGGGGACAGTGGTGGGCACTGAAGCTTTCTTT.

This clone was seen more than once but under ten times. The genes are TRBV3-1 (or the pseudogene TRBV3-2) and TRBJ1-5, with D unclear. Between the trimmed V and J ends, which lost 6 bases and 4 bases, there was a span of 10 bases. This CDR3 spans 13 amino acids. Germline V gene lookup returns CDR1 LGHDT and CDR2 YNNKEL (reference sequence). The CDR3 reads CASRRGKNQPQHF. DNA of the CDR3: TGTGCCAGCAGGAGAGGAAAGAATCAGCCCCAGCATTTT.

This chain joins TRBV7-3 and TRBJ2-1, with D maybe TRBD2 (6 bases). Germline loops: CDR1 SGHTA, CDR2 FQGTGA. CDR3 size: 15 residues. Deletions cut 5 bases from V and 6 bases from J, with 17 bases between. The chain's CDR3 is CASSLGATRSNEQFF. The DNA of the CDR3 is TGTGCCAGCAGCCTGGGCGCGACTAGATCCAATGAGCAGTTCTTC. Looking up the rest from reference TRBV7-3 and TRBJ2-1 gives the full variable domain: GAGVSQTPSNKVTEKGKYVELRCDPISGHTALYWYRQSLGQGPEFLIYFQGTGAADDSGLPNDRFFAVRPEGSVSTLKIQRTERGDSAVYLCASSLGATRSNEQFFGPGTRLTVL.

This clone was seen just once. This CDR3 reads CASSITSGTYNEQFF. The CDR3 bases are TGTGCCAGCAGCATCACTAGCGGGACCTACAATGAGCAGTTCTTC. The chain has TRBV9 and TRBJ2-1; 10 positions agree with TRBD2. The CDR3 is 15 amino acids. J gave up 2 bases and V 4 bases, and 3 bases lay outside the gene matches. CDR1 and CDR2 (germline): SGDLS, YYNGEE.

In DNA form, the CDR3 reads TGTGCCAGCAGGACCGGGACTGGGGCAGAGACCCAGTACTTC. It yields the protein CASRTGTGAETQYF. This sequence joins TRBV5-8 and TRBJ2-5; D might be TRBD2 (6 bases). The germline CDR1 and CDR2 sequences are SGHTS and YDEGEE. This CDR3 spans 14 amino acids. Trimming took off 5 bases at V and 4 bases at J, with 15 bases between the two ends.

V is TRBV7-9 and J is TRBJ2-3; 8 bases are a match to TRBD2. The germline V gene has CDR1 SEHNR and CDR2 FQNEAQ (reference sequence). V gave up 5 bases and J gave up 6 bases; unmatched junction bases: 16. This CDR3 comprises 17 residues. Written as DNA, the CDR3 is TGTGCCAGCAGCCTTTGGACCGGCTTAGCGGGGTCGGATACGCAGTATTTT. This codes for CASSLWTGLAGSDTQYF.

The chain carries TRBV6-5 and TRBJ2-1; 10 bases match TRBD2. Germline V gene lookup returns CDR1 MNHEY and CDR2 SVGAGI. With V trimmed by 3 bases and J by 2 bases, 4 bases remained unmatched. The CDR3 has 16 residues. The CDR3 nucleotides read TGTGCCAGCAGTTATGGCGGGACTAGCGCCTACAATGAGCAGTTCTTC. Translation gives CASSYGGTSAYNEQFF.

DNA of the CDR3: TGTGCCACCAGGGGACAGGGTTACGAGCAGTACTTC. Translated: CATRGQGYEQYF. The rearrangement joins TRBV10-3 to TRBJ2-7; 9 nucleotides match TRBD1. Germline trimming cut 10 bases from V and 4 bases from J; bases unmatched to any gene: 5. Germline V gives CDR1 ENHRY, CDR2 SYGVKD. This CDR3 has 12 residues.

The J gene is TRBJ2-7, the V gene TRBV10-3; possibly TRBD2 for D (6 bases). Trimming took off 0 bases at V and 0 bases at J, with 15 bases between the two ends. Germline CDR1 and CDR2: ENHRY and SYGVKD. The CDR3 totals 17 residues. Here the CDR3 DNA reads TGTGCCATCAGTGAGTCCCGGGACTCTCCGGTCTCCTACGAGCAGTACTTC. Amino acids: CAISESRDSPVSYEQYF.

J is TRBJ2-1 and V is TRBV7-8; a weak D match, TRBD2 (5 bases). Germline V gene lookup returns CDR1 SGHVS and CDR2 FQNEAQ. Trimming pared 1 base from V and 14 bases from J, leaving 12 bases between. This CDR3 contains 12 residues. CDR3 nucleotides: TGTGCCAGCAGCTTAGGGCCAAACGGGGAGTTCTTC. Translation: CASSLGPNGEFF.

The chain is built from TRBV28 and TRBJ1-2; D unresolved. Trimming shortened V by 5 bases and J by 4 bases, and 11 bases separated the two germline ends. This CDR3 spans 13 amino acids. CDR1 and CDR2 (germline): MDHEN, SYDVKM. Here the CDR3 reads CASSRPPSYGYTF. CDR3 in DNA: TGTGCCAGCAGTCGCCCGCCCAGCTATGGCTACACCTTC.

The rearrangement uses TRBV27 and TRBJ2-1; D is unclear. The V gene's germline CDR1 is MNHEY and CDR2 SMNVEV (reference sequence). Between the trimmed V and J ends, which lost 1 base and 13 bases, there was a span of 8 bases. This CDR3 is 11 amino acids long. The CDR3 region has the DNA TGTGCCAGCAGTTTATTGCGATTACAGTTCTTC. This encodes CASSLLRLQFF.

The rearrangement uses TRBV7-9 and TRBJ2-1; the D is unclear. The CDR3 is 12 residues long. Germline CDR1 and CDR2: SEHNR and FQNEAQ (reference sequence). The V and J ends lost 1 base and 8 bases respectively, with 6 bases between them. This CDR3 reads CASSLVEHEQFF. CDR3 in DNA: TGTGCCAGCAGCTTAGTGGAGCATGAGCAGTTCTTC. Complete variable domain (other parts from reference TRBV7-9 and TRBJ2-1): DTGVSQNPRHKITKRGQNVTFRCDPISEHNRLYWYRQTLGQGPEFLTYFQNEAQLEKSRLLSDRFSAERPKGSFSTLEIQRTEQGDSAMYLCASSLVEHEQFFGPGTRLTVL.

This chain links TRBV7-2 with TRBJ1-5; unclear D gene. The CDR3 runs to 13 residues. CDR1 is SGHTA and CDR2 is FQGNSA in the germline V gene. Trimming shortened V by 0 bases and J by 5 bases, and 5 bases separated the two germline ends. Here the CDR3 reads CASSLARDQPQHF. The CDR3 DNA follows: TGTGCCAGCAGCTTAGCGCGGGATCAGCCCCAGCATTTT.

The gene calls are TRBV12-3 or TRBV12-4 and TRBJ2-7, with D uncertain. The V gene lost 6 bases and the J gene lost 2 bases, with 11 bases spanning the gap. This CDR3 contains 13 residues. The CDR3: CASSSSSAYEQYF. As DNA, the CDR3 is TGTGCCAGCAGCTCAAGCAGCGCCTACGAGCAGTACTTC.

The rearrangement uses TRBV14 and TRBJ1-6; tentative D call: TRBD1 (6 bases). The CDR3 covers 13 residues. Between the trimmed V and J ends, which lost 5 bases and 7 bases, there was a span of 9 bases. CDR1 is SGHDN and CDR2 is FVKESK in the germline V gene. The CDR3 coding sequence is TGTGCCAGCAGCTATACAGGGAATTCACCCCTCCACTTT. It specifies CASSYTGNSPLHF.

This clone was recorded only once. CDR3 sequence: CASSERAPYEQYF. CDR3 sequence (DNA): TGTGCCAGCAGTGAAAGAGCCCCCTACGAGCAGTACTTC. The chain recombines TRBV6-1 with TRBJ2-7; D unclear. This CDR3 spans 13 amino acids. In germline, CDR1 is MNHNS, CDR2 SASEGT. The V gene lost 2 bases and the J gene lost 2 bases, with 7 bases spanning the gap.

The rearrangement uses TRBV5-6 and TRBJ1-2; D gene ambiguous. Germline V gene lookup returns CDR1 SGHDT and CDR2 YYEEEE. Trimming cost V 1 base and J 4 bases, with 17 bases left between them. This CDR3 has 16 residues. This CDR3 reads CASSLLGEGLFYGYTF. In nucleotides, the CDR3 is TGTGCCAGCAGCTTGCTCGGGGAGGGCCTTTTCTATGGCTACACCTTC.

This chain links TRBV19 with TRBJ2-1, with D perhaps TRBD1 (6 bases). This CDR3 is 15 amino acids long. Trimming stripped 1 base from V and 10 bases from J, with 17 bases between. The V gene's germline CDR1 is LNHDA and CDR2 SQIVND (reference sequence). The CDR3 DNA follows: TGTGCCAGTAGTATAGTTCTGGTGGGGGCTCAGGAGCAGTTCTTC. Translating it yields CASSIVLVGAQEQFF. Full variable domain (outside the CDR3, taken from reference TRBV19 and TRBJ2-1): DGGITQSPKYLFRKEGQNVTLSCEQNLNHDAMYWYRQDPGQGLRLIYYSQIVNDFQKGDIAEGYSVSREKKESFPLTVTSAQKNPTAFYLCASSIVLVGAQEQFFGPGTRLTVL.

The CDR3 region has the DNA TGTGCCAGCAGCTTACGGCCAGGCTACGAGCAGTACTTC. Encoded protein: CASSLRPGYEQYF. This rearrangement joins TRBV7-3 to TRBJ2-7; no reliable D call. Germline-derived CDR1 and CDR2 are SGHTA and FQGTGA. This CDR3 comprises 13 residues. Trimming took off 2 bases at V and 3 bases at J, with 8 bases between the two ends. Looking up the rest from reference TRBV7-3 and TRBJ2-7 gives the full variable domain: GAGVSQTPSNKVTEKGKYVELRCDPISGHTALYWYRQSLGQGPEFLIYFQGTGAADDSGLPNDRFFAVRPEGSVSTLKIQRTERGDSAVYLCASSLRPGYEQYFGPGTRLTVT.